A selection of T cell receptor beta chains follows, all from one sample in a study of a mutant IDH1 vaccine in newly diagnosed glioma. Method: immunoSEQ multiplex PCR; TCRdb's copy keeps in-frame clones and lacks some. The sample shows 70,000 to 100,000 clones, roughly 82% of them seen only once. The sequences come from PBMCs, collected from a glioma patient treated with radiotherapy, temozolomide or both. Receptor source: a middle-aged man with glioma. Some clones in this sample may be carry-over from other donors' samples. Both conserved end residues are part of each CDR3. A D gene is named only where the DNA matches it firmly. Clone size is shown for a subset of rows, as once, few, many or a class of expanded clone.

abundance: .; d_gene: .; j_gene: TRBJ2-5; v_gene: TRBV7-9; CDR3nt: TGTGCCAGCAGCTTCGGGGTTCAAGAGACCCAGTACTTC; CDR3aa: CASSFGVQETQYF
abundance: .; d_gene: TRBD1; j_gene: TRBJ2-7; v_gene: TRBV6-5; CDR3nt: TGTGCCAGCAAACTCGGGACAGCCCCCTACGAGCAGTACTTC; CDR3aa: CASKLGTAPYEQYF
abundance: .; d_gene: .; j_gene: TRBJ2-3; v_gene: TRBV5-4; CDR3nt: TGTGCCAGCAGCTTGGGGCTTAGCGGCACAGATACGCAGTATTTT; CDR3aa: CASSLGLSGTDTQYF
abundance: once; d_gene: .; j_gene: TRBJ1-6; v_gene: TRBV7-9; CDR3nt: TGTGCCAGCAGCTCAGGGTCCTATAATTCACCCCTCCACTTT; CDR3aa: CASSSGSYNSPLHF
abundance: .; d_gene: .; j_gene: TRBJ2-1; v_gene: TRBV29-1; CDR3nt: TGCAGCGTTGATTTGTCGCAGGGGCGGAGTGATGAGCAGTTCTTC; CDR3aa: CSVDLSQGRSDEQFF
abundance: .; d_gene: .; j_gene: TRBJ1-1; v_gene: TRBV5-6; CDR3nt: TGTGCCAGCAGCTTGCAGACTGAAGCTTTCTTT; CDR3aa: CASSLQTEAFF
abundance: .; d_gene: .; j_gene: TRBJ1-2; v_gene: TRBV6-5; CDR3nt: TGTGCCAGCAGATGGACAGCCTCCTGGGGGGGCTACACCTTC; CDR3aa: CASRWTASWGGYTF
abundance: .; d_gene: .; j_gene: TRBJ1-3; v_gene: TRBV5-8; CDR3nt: TGTGCCAGCAGCTTGAGGGGGGCTTTCTCTGGAAACACCATATATTTT; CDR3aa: CASSLRGAFSGNTIYF
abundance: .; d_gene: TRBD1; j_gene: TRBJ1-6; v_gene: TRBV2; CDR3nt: TGTGCCAGCACCAGGGACAGGGGGCAGTCACCCCTCCACTTT; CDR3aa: CASTRDRGQSPLHF
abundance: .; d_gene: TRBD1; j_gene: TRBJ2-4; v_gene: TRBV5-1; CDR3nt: TGCGCCAGCAGCCCGGGGACAGCTCTAATTAATGACATTCAGTACTTC; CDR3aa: CASSPGTALINDIQYF
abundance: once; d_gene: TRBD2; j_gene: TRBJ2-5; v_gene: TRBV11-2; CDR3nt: TGTGCCAGCAGCTCCTTGGCGGGGGGGCGAAACTACCAAGAGACCCAGTACTTC; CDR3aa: CASSSLAGGRNYQETQYF
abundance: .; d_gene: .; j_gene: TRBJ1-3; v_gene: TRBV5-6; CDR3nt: TGTGCCAGCAGCTACGGAAACACCATATATTTT; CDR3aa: CASSYGNTIYF
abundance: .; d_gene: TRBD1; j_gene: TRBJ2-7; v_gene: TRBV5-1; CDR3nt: TGCGCCAGCAGCCAACCGGGACAGGGATACGAGCAGTACTTC; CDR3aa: CASSQPGQGYEQYF
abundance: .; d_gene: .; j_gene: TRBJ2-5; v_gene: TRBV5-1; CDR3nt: TGCGCCAGCAGCTTGAGGTGGAGTGTCTCTCTATCGGGAGAGACCCAGTACTTC; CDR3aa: CASSLRWSVSLSGETQYF
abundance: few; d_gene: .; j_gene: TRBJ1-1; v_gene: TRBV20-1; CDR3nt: TGCAGTGCTAGTAGACAGCGTGAAGCTTTCTTT; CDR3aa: CSASRQREAFF
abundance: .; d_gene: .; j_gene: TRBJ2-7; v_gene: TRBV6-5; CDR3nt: TGTGCCAGCAGTTACTACGGCGGGGTCGGCGAGCAGTACTTC; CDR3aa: CASSYYGGVGEQYF
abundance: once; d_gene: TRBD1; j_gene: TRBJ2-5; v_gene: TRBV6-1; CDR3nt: TGTGCCAGCAGTGAGTCCGGGACAGGGTGGACCCAGTACTTC; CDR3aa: CASSESGTGWTQYF
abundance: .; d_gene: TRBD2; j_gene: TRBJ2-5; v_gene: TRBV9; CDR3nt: TGTGCCAGCAGCGTAGAAGGACTAGCTGGGGAGACCCAGTACTTC; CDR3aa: CASSVEGLAGETQYF
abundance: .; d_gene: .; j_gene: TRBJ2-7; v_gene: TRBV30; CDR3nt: TGTGCCTGGAGCTCTGGACGCCGGTCCTACGAGCAGTACTTC; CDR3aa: CAWSSGRRSYEQYF
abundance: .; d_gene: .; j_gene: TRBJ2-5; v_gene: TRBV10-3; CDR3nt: TGTGCCATCAGTGACGCCACTGGGGCCCAAGAGACCCAGTACTTC; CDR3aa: CAISDATGAQETQYF
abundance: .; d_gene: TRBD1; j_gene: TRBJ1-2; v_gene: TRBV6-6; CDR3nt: TGTGCCAGCAGTTACTCGGAACAGGGGGTCTATGGCTACACCTTC; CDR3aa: CASSYSEQGVYGYTF
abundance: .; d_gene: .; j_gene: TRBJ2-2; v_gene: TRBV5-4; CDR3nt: TGTGCCAGCAGCTCGGCCCAACAGGGAAACACCGGGGAGCTGTTTTTT; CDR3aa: CASSSAQQGNTGELFF
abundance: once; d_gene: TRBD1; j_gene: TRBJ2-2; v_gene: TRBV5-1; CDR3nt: TGCGCCAGCAGCCCGAACAAGGGACAGTGGAACACCGGGGAGCTGTTTTTT; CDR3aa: CASSPNKGQWNTGELFF